The 26 T cell receptor beta chains below come from one sample, sequenced in a study of blood T cells in healthy people across ages. Next came a second PCR, run for roughly 6 to 11 cycles, which used a sample-barcoded 5' primer along with a J-beta primer mix. TCRdb re-analysed the 5' RACE reads in MiXCR, keeping a single row per CDR3 protein. The sample lists approximately 800,000 distinct CDR3 sequences, 62% occurring once. Sequencing was done on a sample of blood. Receptors were obtained from a man aged 25 to 40 in good health.

This clonotype has more than one count but fewer than ten. This chain connects TRBV7-2 to TRBJ2-1; D remains unclear. Trimming took 6 bases from V and 4 from J, leaving 16 bases between them. CDR1 SGHTA and CDR2 FQGNSA come from the germline V gene. The CDR3 consists of 15 residues. DNA of the CDR3: TGTGCCAGCAGTTCCCGACGGGCGGAATACAATGAGCAGTTCTTC. It is translated as CASSSRRAEYNEQFF.

The chain is built from TRBV19 and TRBJ2-4; 8 bases match TRBD2. The CDR3 consists of 14 residues. V trimming: 9 bases; J trimming: 0 bases; junction bases outside the gene matches: 4. CDR1 and CDR2 (germline): LNHDA, SQIVND (reference sequence). In nucleotides, the CDR3 is TGTGCCAGCGGACTAGCCCTAGCCAAAAACATTCAGTACTTC. Its protein product is CASGLALAKNIQYF.

V usage is TRBV9 and J usage is TRBJ1-6, with 7 bases fitting TRBD1. The germline CDR1 and CDR2 sequences are SGDLS and YYNGEE. With 6 bases clipped from V and 9 bases from J, the junction kept 9 bases outside the gene matches. This CDR3 is 14 amino acids long. CDR3 DNA: TGTGCCAGCACCAGGGGCAGGGGGAGTTCACCCCTCCACTTT. It encodes CASTRGRGSSPLHF. Full variable domain (outside the CDR3, taken from reference TRBV9 and TRBJ1-6): DSGVTQTPKHLITATGQRVTLRCSPRSGDLSVYWYQQSLDQGLQFLIQYYNGEERAKGNILERFSAQQFPDLHSELNLSSLELGDSALYFCASTRGRGSSPLHFGNGTRLTVT.

The V gene is TRBV7-2, the J gene TRBJ2-5; 7 positions agree with TRBD1. This CDR3 is built from 15 residues. Germline V lookup: CDR1 SGHTA, CDR2 FQGNSA. The J segment lost 1 base and the V segment lost 5 bases, leaving 7 bases of the junction unmatched. CDR3 amino acids: CASSVRQGPQETQYF. DNA of the CDR3: TGTGCCAGCAGCGTACGACAGGGTCCCCAAGAGACCCAGTACTTC. The variable domain in full, with the rest retrieved from reference TRBV7-2 and TRBJ2-5, is GAGVSQSPSNKVTEKGKDVELRCDPISGHTALYWYRQSLGQGLEFLIYFQGNSAPDKSGLPSDRFSAERTGGSVSTLTIQRTQQEDSAVYLCASSVRQGPQETQYFGPGTRLLVL.

CDR3 DNA: TGCAGTGCGGGGACACCCGATAGCAATCAGCCCCAGCATTTT. The encoded protein is CSAGTPDSNQPQHF. The J gene is TRBJ1-5, the V gene TRBV20-1; D might be TRBD1 (6 bases). V was cut by 6 bases and J by 0 bases, with 12 bases left in between. The germline CDR1 and CDR2 sequences are DFQATT and SNEGSKA (reference sequence). This CDR3 region has 14 residues.

This clonotype has just one count. A much larger clonotype is one base distant, so this may be a read error. The chain joins TRBV7-9 to TRBJ2-1, with a possible D match to TRBD2 (6 bases). This CDR3 contains 10 residues. The germline V gene has CDR1 SEHNR and CDR2 FQNEAQ (reference sequence). The CDR3 region is CPRESGLGFF. DNA of the CDR3: TGTCCCAGAGAGAGCGGGTTGGGGTTCTTC.

This clonotype was detected a few times. This chain links TRBV7-3 with TRBJ1-1; 9 bases align to TRBD1. Losses at the gene ends were 5 bases for V and 3 bases for J; bases not matched to a gene: 4. The germline V gene has CDR1 SGHTA and CDR2 FQGTGA. The CDR3 consists of 14 residues. Here the CDR3 reads CASSRQGGDTEAFF. The CDR3 DNA sequence: TGTGCCAGCAGCCGACAGGGGGGGGACACTGAAGCTTTCTTT.

V and J are TRBV5-5 and TRBJ1-5, with D perhaps TRBD1 (5 bases). V was cut by 2 bases and J by 3 bases, with 15 bases left in between. Germline-derived CDR1 and CDR2 are SGHKS and YYEKEE (reference sequence). The CDR3 runs to 16 residues. The chain's CDR3 is CASSFGAQLNNQPQHF. CDR3 in DNA: TGTGCCAGCAGCTTCGGGGCCCAGTTGAACAATCAGCCCCAGCATTTT.

This clonotype has a count of ten or more. Given a much more abundant clone one base away, this may be a read error. CDR3 region: CASSPRLSSYEQYF. CDR3 in DNA: TGTGCCAGCAGCCCCCGATTGAGCTCCTACGAGCAGTACTTC. The rearrangement uses TRBV7-9 and TRBJ2-7; D remains unclear. There are 14 residues in the CDR3. Per germline, CDR1 SEHNR and CDR2 FQNEAQ (reference sequence). Trimming removed 5 bases from V and 0 bases from J, with 11 bases in between.

This clonotype was counted only a few times. The chain recombines TRBV6-6 with TRBJ2-1; the match to TRBD2 covers 12 bases. CDR3 length equals 16 residues. The germline gives CDR1 MNHNY, CDR2 SVGAGI (reference sequence). Trimming cost V 6 bases and J 8 bases; bases outside gene matches: 11. In nucleotides, the CDR3 is TGTGCCAGCAGGCCCAGACTAGCGGGGGAAAGTGATGAGCAGTTCTTC. This codes for CASRPRLAGESDEQFF.

The rearrangement links TRBV20-1 to TRBJ2-1, with D unclear. CDR1 DFQATT and CDR2 SNEGSKA come from the germline V gene (reference sequence). This CDR3 region has 14 residues. V was cut by 6 bases and J by 4 bases, with 16 bases left in between. This CDR3 is CSATGRVLYNEQFF. The CDR3, as DNA: TGCAGTGCAACTGGACGTGTCTTATACAATGAGCAGTTCTTC.

The chain has TRBV6-1 and TRBJ2-7; D gene uncertain. Trimming removed 5 bases at V and 3 bases at J, with 14 bases between. CDR1 and CDR2 (germline): MNHNS, SASEGT. There are 14 residues in the CDR3. CDR3 nucleotides: TGTGCCAGCAGTCGGACGGAGCCCTACTACGAGCAGTACTTC. Its translation: CASSRTEPYYEQYF.

V and J are TRBV29-1 and TRBJ2-1, with a tentative D call TRBD1 (6 bases). The germline CDR1 and CDR2 sequences are SQVTM and ANQGSEA. This CDR3 is 13 amino acids long. Trimming cost V 0 bases and J 4 bases, with 7 bases left between them. The CDR3: CSVEDQGYNEQFF. CDR3 DNA: TGCAGCGTTGAAGATCAGGGGTACAATGAGCAGTTCTTC.

This clonotype turned up a few times. CDR3 in DNA: TGTGCCAGCAGCTTTTTCGGCACAGATACGCAGTATTTT. Its translation is CASSFFGTDTQYF. This chain uses TRBV7-3 with TRBJ2-3; D is unresolved. This CDR3 contains 13 residues. The V end lost 3 bases, the J end lost 1 base, and 5 bases lay between the germline ends. Germline V gene sequence: CDR1 SGHTA, CDR2 FQGTGA.

This sequence joins TRBV27 and TRBJ2-7; D assignment may be TRBD1 or TRBD2 (5 bases each). The V gene lost 5 bases and the J gene lost 0 bases, with 17 bases spanning the gap. Germline V lookup: CDR1 MNHEY, CDR2 SMNVEV (reference sequence). There are 16 residues in the CDR3. The CDR3 sequence is CASSPGAGRSSYEQYF. CDR3 in DNA: TGTGCCAGCAGTCCCGGGGCAGGACGGAGCTCCTACGAGCAGTACTTC.

The chain uses TRBV4-2 and TRBJ2-5; the D gene is possibly TRBD2 (5 bases). Germline V gene data show CDR1 as LGHNA and CDR2 as YNFKEQ. The CDR3 has 15 residues. V lost 4 bases, J lost 2 bases, and 14 bases lay in between. The CDR3 region is CASSREDPGQETQYF. CDR3 DNA: TGTGCCAGCAGCCGAGAGGACCCGGGACAAGAGACCCAGTACTTC.

The rearrangement links TRBV25-1 to TRBJ2-1; 8 bases line up with TRBD2. Losses at the gene ends were 4 bases for V and 10 bases for J; bases not matched to a gene: 9. The CDR3 has 14 residues. Germline values: CDR1 MGHDK, CDR2 SYGVNS. CDR3 in DNA: TGTGCCAGCAGTGTCCCGGGGGGGGGCAGCGAGCAGTTCTTC. This gives the protein CASSVPGGGSEQFF.

The J gene is TRBJ2-7, the V gene TRBV20-1; 11 nucleotides match TRBD2. The germline V gene has CDR1 DFQATT and CDR2 SNEGSKA (reference sequence). The CDR3 sequence is 16 residues long. J was trimmed by 3 bases and V by 3 bases; bases with no gene match: 10. The CDR3 reads CSARRASGGPGYEQYF. In DNA form, the CDR3 reads TGCAGTGCTAGGCGGGCTAGCGGGGGGCCTGGCTACGAGCAGTACTTC.

The genes are TRBV20-1 and TRBJ2-7, with TRBD2 matching 11 bases. TRBJ2-5 matches the DNA end more closely, so the J call is doubtful. CDR3 size: 13 residues. The germline V gene encodes CDR1 DFQATT and CDR2 SNEGSKA (reference sequence). CDR3 DNA sequence: TGCAGTGCTGTACTAGCGGGGGAAGAGACCCAGTACTTC. It yields the protein CSAVLAGEETQYF.

V is TRBV7-2 and J is TRBJ2-4; 13 bases map to TRBD2. Unmatched junction bases numbered 13, after V lost 5 bases and J lost 3 bases. Germline values: CDR1 SGHTA, CDR2 FQGNSA. This CDR3 spans 19 amino acids. CDR3 bases: TGTGCCAGCAGCCCGACGGGGACTAGCGGGGTGGGGGTCAAAAACATTCAGTACTTC. As protein: CASSPTGTSGVGVKNIQYF.

This clonotype was observed at least ten times. This sequence joins TRBV12-3 or TRBV12-4 and TRBJ2-1; no clear D gene. The V end was cut by 5 bases, the J end by 9 bases, with 11 bases between. The CDR3 totals 12 residues. The CDR3 spells CASSRSPGEQFF. CDR3 nucleotides: TGTGCCAGCAGTCGATCCCCGGGTGAGCAGTTCTTC.

V and J are TRBV28 and TRBJ1-5, with D hard to call. Germline V gives CDR1 MDHEN, CDR2 SYDVKM. The CDR3 spans 14 residues. The V end was cut by 5 bases, the J end by 3 bases, with 11 bases between. CDR3 loop: CASSPRVFNQPQHF. CDR3 in DNA: TGTGCCAGCAGTCCCCGGGTTTTCAATCAGCCCCAGCATTTT.

V gene TRBV19 combines with J gene TRBJ2-7; 8 bases match TRBD1. Unmatched junction bases numbered 5, after V lost 5 bases and J lost 5 bases. CDR3 length: 13 residues. Germline loops: CDR1 LNHDA, CDR2 SQIVND (reference sequence). CDR3 sequence reads: CASSQAGGHEQYF. The CDR3 bases are TGTGCCAGTAGTCAAGCAGGGGGCCACGAGCAGTACTTC.

This sequence joins TRBV20-1 and TRBJ2-5, with TRBD1 matching over 7 bases. Gene TRBJ2-7 matches the end of the DNA better, so the J call may be wrong. Germline V gene lookup returns CDR1 DFQATT and CDR2 SNEGSKA (reference sequence). The CDR3 runs 12 residues. The CDR3 spells CSAREQGLEQYF. The CDR3 DNA reads as TGCAGTGCTAGGGAACAGGGGCTCGAGCAGTACTTC.

On this clonotype itself: Its ends do not fully match the called genes, so a read error is possible. The rearrangement joins TRBV3-1 to TRBJ2-7, with TRBD1 matching 7 bases. CDR1 and CDR2 (germline): LGHDT, YNNKEL (reference sequence). CDR3 length: 14 residues. CDR3: CASSFWTGSYEQYF. The CDR3 DNA sequence: TGCGCCAGCAGCTTTTGGACAGGATCCTACGAGCAGTACTTC.

The chain combines TRBV12-3 or TRBV12-4 with TRBJ1-5; possibly TRBD1 for D (6 bases). V dropped 3 bases and J dropped 2 bases, with 11 bases sitting between them. The CDR3 spans 15 residues. This CDR3 reads CASSLVTGGNQPQHF. The CDR3 coding sequence is TGTGCCAGCAGTTTGGTGACAGGTGGCAATCAGCCCCAGCATTTT.